Following are 22 T cell receptor beta chains from one sample sequenced in a study of blood T cell repertoires in COVID-19. Sequencing used immunoSEQ multiplex PCR; TCRdb keeps in-frame clones, though not all of them. This table has about 210,000 clones, about four fifths appearing once. The sequenced sample consisted of peripheral blood. Receptors originate from a woman between 45 and 65 years old with acute or convalescent COVID-19.

This chain connects TRBV5-4 to TRBJ2-2; 11 bases are a match to TRBD1. Trimming took 2 bases from V and 5 from J; bases not matched to a gene: 2. CDR1 and CDR2 (germline): SGHNT, YYREEE (reference sequence). The CDR3 extends over 15 amino acids. The CDR3 coding sequence is TGTGCCAGCAGCTTAAGGGACAGGGGGACCGGGGAGCTGTTTTTT. This encodes CASSLRDRGTGELFF.

This rearrangement joins TRBV28 to TRBJ2-5, with 15 nucleotides matching TRBD2. CDR3 length: 17 amino acids. The ends lost 4 bases at V and 4 bases at J; junction bases unmatched: 7. From germline, CDR1 is MDHEN and CDR2 SYDVKM. This CDR3 is CASSSGLAGGLLETQYF. CDR3 nucleotide sequence: TGTGCCAGCAGTTCTGGACTAGCGGGAGGGCTACTAGAGACCCAGTACTTC.

There are a few counts of this clone. The chain combines TRBV2 with TRBJ2-7, with 9 bases aligning to TRBD1. CDR3 length: 13 residues. Germline CDR1 SNHLY, CDR2 FYNNEI. Trimming cost V 6 bases and J 4 bases; bases outside gene matches: 4. DNA of the CDR3: TGTGCCAGCAGGAAGACAGGGGGATACGAGCAGTACTTC. Translating it yields CASRKTGGYEQYF.

The chain has TRBV5-6 and TRBJ2-1, with D perhaps TRBD2 (6 bases). The CDR3 runs 16 residues. Trimming shortened V by 0 bases and J by 1 base, and 11 bases separated the two germline ends. Germline assignment: CDR1 SGHDT and CDR2 YYEEEE. The CDR3 DNA reads TGTGCCAGCAGCTTGGTGGGTAGCGGTTCCTACAATGAGCAGTTCTTC. Translation: CASSLVGSGSYNEQFF. Based on the CDR3 plus reference TRBV5-6 and TRBJ2-1, the full variable domain is DAGVTQSPTHLIKTRGQQVTLRCSPKSGHDTVSWYQQALGQGPQFIFQYYEEEERQRGNFPDRFSGHQFPNYSSELNVNALLLGDSALYLCASSLVGSGSYNEQFFGPGTRLTVL.

The CDR3: CAISGGQGAGNQPQHF. The CDR3 nucleotides are TGTGCCATCAGTGGGGGACAGGGGGCTGGAAATCAGCCCCAGCATTTT. The rearrangement uses TRBV10-3 and TRBJ1-5; 12 bases are a match to TRBD1. The germline CDR1 and CDR2 sequences are ENHRY and SYGVKD. J gave up 4 bases and V 4 bases, and 5 bases lay outside the gene matches. The CDR3 is 16 amino acids.

This clone occurred a few times. V and J are TRBV7-9 and TRBJ2-3; D gene unclear. V lost 5 bases and J 2 bases, leaving 20 bases between the germline ends. This CDR3 region has 17 residues. Germline V gene data show CDR1 as SEHNR and CDR2 as FQNEAQ (reference sequence). The CDR3: CASSHPGFRQNTDTQYF. CDR3 in DNA: TGTGCCAGCAGCCACCCCGGGTTCCGCCAGAACACAGATACGCAGTATTTT.

J is TRBJ2-1 and V is TRBV6-2 or TRBV6-3; D possibly corresponds to TRBD2 (5 bases). This CDR3 region has 12 residues. Germline loops: CDR1 MNHEY, CDR2 SVGEGT. V lost 4 bases and J 15 bases, leaving 16 bases between the germline ends. The CDR3 DNA is TGTGCCAGCAGTTCCCCGGAGGTGCCGGTGTTCTTC. Protein sequence: CASSSPEVPVFF.

V is TRBV11-3 and J is TRBJ2-1; 8 bases align to TRBD2. This CDR3 has 15 residues. J gave up 9 bases and V 2 bases, and 9 bases lay outside the gene matches. Germline values: CDR1 SGHNT, CDR2 YENEEA. The CDR3 reads CASSLKTASGPEQFF. The CDR3 coding sequence is TGTGCCAGCAGCTTAAAGACCGCTAGCGGGCCTGAGCAGTTCTTC. The whole variable domain, filled in from reference TRBV11-3 and TRBJ2-1, reads EAGVVQSPRYKIIEKKQPVAFWCNPISGHNTLYWYLQNLGQGPELLIRYENEEAVDDSQLPKDRFSAERLKGVDSTLKIQPAELGDSAVYLCASSLKTASGPEQFFGPGTRLTVL.

This chain uses TRBV5-8 with TRBJ2-3, with D maybe TRBD1 (7 bases). V dropped 5 bases and J dropped 4 bases, with 17 bases sitting between them. The CDR3 consists of 15 residues. Germline V gives CDR1 SGHTS, CDR2 YDEGEE. CDR3 sequence reads: CASRMTGTGADTQYF. The DNA for the CDR3 is TGTGCCAGCAGGATGACAGGGACGGGAGCAGATACGCAGTATTTT.

The genes are TRBV4-1 and TRBJ1-3; 10 bases match TRBD1. Germline loops: CDR1 MGHRA, CDR2 YSYEKL. The CDR3 spans 17 residues. Unmatched junction bases numbered 6, after V lost 0 bases and J lost 4 bases. CDR3 sequence reads: CASSQDTDRGPGNTIYF. CDR3 in DNA: TGCGCCAGCAGCCAAGATACCGACAGGGGGCCCGGAAACACCATATATTTT.

The CDR3 DNA is TGCGCCAGCAGTCAATCGGGGCGGGACTATTCCTACGAGCAGTACTTC. Translation: CASSQSGRDYSYEQYF. This chain links TRBV23-1 with TRBJ2-7; 7 positions match TRBD2. TRBV23-1 is an ORF, and what it does is uncertain. The junction had 6 bases not matched to a gene; V was cut back by 0 bases and J by 1 base. This CDR3 spans 16 amino acids.

The chain couples TRBV7-2 to TRBJ1-1; possibly TRBD1 for D (6 bases). The germline gives CDR1 SGHTA, CDR2 FQGNSA. CDR3 length equals 14 residues. V gave up 3 bases and J gave up 4 bases, with 12 bases separating them. The CDR3 loop reads CASSFSQGFTEAFF. CDR3 sequence (DNA): TGTGCCAGCAGCTTTAGTCAGGGGTTCACTGAAGCTTTCTTT.

The chain employs TRBV28 and TRBJ2-1; the D gene is possibly TRBD2 (6 bases). The CDR3 spans 15 residues. Deletions cut 6 bases from V and 3 bases from J, with 15 bases between. Looked up from germline, CDR1 is MDHEN and CDR2 is SYDVKM. CDR3 nucleotide sequence: TGTGCCAGCAGGACCGGGACTTTCAACTACAATGAGCAGTTCTTC. This sequence encodes CASRTGTFNYNEQFF. Variable domain in full (rest from reference TRBV28 and TRBJ2-1): DVKVTQSSRYLVKRTGEKVFLECVQDMDHENMFWYRQDPGLGLRLIYFSYDVKMKEKGDIPEGYSVSREKKERFSLILESASTNQTSMYLCASRTGTFNYNEQFFGPGTRLTVL.

The V gene is TRBV10-3, the J gene TRBJ2-3; tentatively, D is TRBD2 (6 bases). The CDR3 extends over 15 amino acids. Between the trimmed V and J ends, which lost 7 bases and 5 bases, there was a span of 19 bases. In germline, CDR1 is ENHRY, CDR2 SYGVKD. CDR3 bases: TGTGCCATCAACGGGGGAGAAAGGAAGGGAGATACGCAGTATTTT. This translates into CAINGGERKGDTQYF.

V usage is TRBV29-1 and J usage is TRBJ1-4; D uncertain. The CDR3 consists of 12 residues. Looked up from germline, CDR1 is SQVTM and CDR2 is ANQGSEA. Trimming removed 5 bases from V and 8 bases from J, with 12 bases in between. The CDR3 nucleotides read TGCAGCGTTCTGCCTGGCGGGGAAAAACTGTTTTTT. Residues: CSVLPGGEKLFF. The whole variable domain, filled in from reference TRBV29-1 and TRBJ1-4, reads SAVISQKPSRDICQRGTSLTIQCQVDSQVTMMFWYRQQPGQSLTLIATANQGSEATYESGFVIDKFPISRPNLTFSTLTVSNMSPEDSSIYLCSVLPGGEKLFFGSGTQLSVL.

V gene TRBV19 combines with J gene TRBJ2-6; 12 bases line up with TRBD1. Germline V gives CDR1 LNHDA, CDR2 SQIVND (reference sequence). This CDR3 comprises 17 residues. Losses at the gene ends were 6 bases for V and 2 bases for J; bases not matched to a gene: 5. The DNA of the CDR3 is TGTGCCAGTAGCCGGGACAGGGGGCTCGCTGGGGCCAACGTCCTGACTTTC. Residues: CASSRDRGLAGANVLTF.

The J gene is TRBJ1-1, the V gene TRBV11-2; maybe TRBD1 (5 bases). The CDR3 spans 15 residues. Germline-derived CDR1 and CDR2 are SGHAT and FQNNGV. The V end lost 2 bases, the J end lost 1 base, and 11 bases lay between the germline ends. As DNA, the CDR3 is TGTGCCAGCAGCTTAATGGGGCGGGGGAACACTGAAGCTTTCTTT. Translation gives CASSLMGRGNTEAFF.

The CDR3 loop is CASSSTGVWSGYTF. The CDR3 DNA is TGTGCCAGCAGTTCAACAGGGGTTTGGTCAGGCTACACCTTC. The V call is TRBV27, the J call TRBJ1-2; 7 nucleotides line up with TRBD1. Germline V CDR1 and CDR2: MNHEY, SMNVEV (reference sequence). The CDR3 has 14 amino acids. The V segment lost 4 bases and the J segment 8 bases; nucleotides outside the gene matches: 10.

J is TRBJ2-7 and V is TRBV6-1; 7 positions agree with TRBD1. CDR1 and CDR2 (germline): MNHNS, SASEGT. CDR3 size: 19 residues. Trimming removed 4 bases from V and 3 bases from J; junction bases left unmatched: 21. CDR3 nucleotides: TGTGCCAGCAGTGGGCCTCGGGACAGCCTGAAAGATATCGTCTACGAGCAGTACTTC. This codes for CASSGPRDSLKDIVYEQYF.

V and J are TRBV2 and TRBJ2-1, with 8 bases fitting TRBD2. The germline CDR1 and CDR2 sequences are SNHLY and FYNNEI. Germline trimming cut 5 bases from V and 6 bases from J; bases unmatched to any gene: 9. The CDR3 consists of 15 residues. This CDR3 reads CASSSTSGFTNEQFF. DNA of the CDR3: TGTGCCAGCAGTTCTACTAGCGGTTTTACCAATGAGCAGTTCTTC. Based on the CDR3 plus reference TRBV2 and TRBJ2-1, the full variable domain is EPEVTQTPSHQVTQMGQEVILRCVPISNHLYFYWYRQILGQKVEFLVSFYNNEISEKSEIFDDQFSVERPDGSNFTLKIRSTKLEDSAMYFCASSSTSGFTNEQFFGPGTRLTVL.

The chain couples TRBV25-1 to TRBJ1-2; D uncertain. The V end was cut by 8 bases, the J end by 5 bases, with 15 bases between. Germline CDR1 MGHDK, CDR2 SYGVNS. CDR3 length: 13 amino acids. CDR3 loop: CASLARDGYGYTF. The CDR3 DNA reads TGTGCCAGCCTCGCCCGGGATGGGTATGGCTACACCTTC.

The V and J genes are TRBV15 and TRBJ2-5; D perhaps matches TRBD2 (5 bases). Germline CDR1 LNHNV, CDR2 YYDKDF (reference sequence). The CDR3 covers 14 residues. The V end lost 5 bases, the J end lost 3 bases, and 13 bases lay between the germline ends. The chain's CDR3 is CATSEERGKETQYF. CDR3 nucleotide sequence: TGTGCCACCAGCGAAGAGCGAGGGAAAGAGACCCAGTACTTC.